This TCR beta chain stems from a study of blood T cell repertoires in COVID-19. Across the study: Italy, Spain and the United States were the sources of the convalescent and acute COVID-19 samples.

Living in roughly 23 US areas, the participants were between roughly 18 and 90 years of age. Participants had their cohort set by participant-reported clinical history. Recovery among Cohort 3 donors was established by two negative PCRs, clearance, or symptom resolution. TCRdb's table, derived via immunoSEQ multiplex PCR, lists solely in-frame clones and lacks some. The sample records 250,000 to 350,000 clones, 70% to 90% being singletons. J was trimmed by 9 bases and V by 2 bases; bases with no gene match: 5. There are 14 residues in the CDR3. The V gene's germline CDR1 is MNHEY and CDR2 SVGAGI. The sequencing sample was made of PBMCs or T cells enriched from blood (not recorded which). The chain couples TRBV6-5 to TRBJ1-2; 11 nucleotides agree with TRBD1. The receptor was isolated from a woman under 40 who had recovered from COVID-19. Written as DNA, the CDR3 is TGTGCCAGCAGTTACGCCGGACAGGGGGCGAGCTACACCTTC. This translates into CASSYAGQGASYTF.